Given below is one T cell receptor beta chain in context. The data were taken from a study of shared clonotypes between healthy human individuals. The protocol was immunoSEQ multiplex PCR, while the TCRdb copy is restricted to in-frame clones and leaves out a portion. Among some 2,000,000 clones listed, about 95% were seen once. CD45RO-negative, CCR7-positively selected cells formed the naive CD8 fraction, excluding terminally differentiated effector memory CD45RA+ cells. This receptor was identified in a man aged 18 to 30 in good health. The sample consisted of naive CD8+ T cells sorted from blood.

The CDR3 sequence is CASSVGSGPNTEAFF. The DNA for the CDR3 is TGTGCCAGCAGCGTAGGGTCGGGACCGAACACTGAAGCTTTCTTT. The chain recombines TRBV5-6 with TRBJ1-1; tentative D call: TRBD1 (5 bases). This CDR3 spans 15 amino acids. Between the trimmed V and J ends, which lost 4 bases and 1 base, there was a span of 14 bases. Looked up from germline, CDR1 is SGHDT and CDR2 is YYEEEE.